One and the same sample provided the 17 T cell receptor beta chains below, sequenced in a study of CD8 T cells in ankylosing spondylitis. TCRdb independently ran MiXCR on the 5' RACE reads; one entry per CDR3 protein. Of under 300,000 distinct CDR3 sequences in the sample, roughly 10% were seen once. The sample taken for sequencing was blood, either unsorted or a sorted T cell fraction (not recorded which). These receptors were obtained from a male donor with ankylosing spondylitis or in good health (not recorded which).

This clonotype was counted many times. The genes are TRBV5-8 and TRBJ2-5; D not resolved. The CDR3 has 17 residues. Trimming cost V 0 bases and J 4 bases, with 19 bases left between them. Germline CDR1 reads SGHTS; CDR2 reads YDEGEE. The CDR3 sequence is CASSLGSLAQFGETQYF. In nucleotides, the CDR3 is TGTGCCAGCAGCTTGGGAAGCTTGGCACAGTTCGGAGAGACCCAGTACTTC.

This clonotype showed up many times. The chain joins TRBV20-1 to TRBJ2-4; tentatively, D is TRBD1 or TRBD2 (5 bases each). The CDR3 length is 15 residues. Trimming pared 6 bases from V and 0 bases from J, leaving 15 bases between. Germline CDR1 is DFQATT and CDR2 is SNEGSKA (reference sequence). The CDR3 DNA sequence: TGCAGTGCCAGTAAAGGTGGGGGAGCCAAAAACATTCAGTACTTC. This translates into CSASKGGGAKNIQYF.

The rearrangement uses TRBV5-1 and TRBJ2-5, with D possibly being TRBD1 (6 bases). The ends were cut back, 4 bases at V and 1 base at J, with 17 bases in the middle. Per germline, CDR1 SGHRS and CDR2 YFSETQ. There are 16 residues in the CDR3. This chain's CDR3 is CASSQTPTGLQETQYF. The CDR3 nucleotides are TGCGCCAGCAGCCAAACCCCGACAGGCCTCCAAGAGACCCAGTACTTC.

This clonotype was seen a few times. The CDR3: CASSPVGGTQYF. CDR3 in DNA: TGTGCCAGCAGCCCCGTGGGTGGTACGCAGTATTTT. The chain joins TRBV7-3 to TRBJ2-3; D is unclear. CDR1 is SGHTA, CDR2 FQGTGA, per germline. With 5 bases removed from V and 8 bases from J, the gap between germline ends came to 11 bases. The CDR3 loop spans 12 amino acids.

The CDR3 coding sequence is TGTGCCAGCAGCTTAGAACGGACCCAAGGGGAAAAACTGTTTTTT. Its protein product is CASSLERTQGEKLFF. The V call is TRBV7-2, the J call TRBJ1-4; D is undetermined. The V and J ends lost 1 base and 8 bases respectively, with 14 bases between them. Per the germline V gene, CDR1 is SGHTA and CDR2 is FQGNSA. The CDR3 runs 15 residues.

The V gene is TRBV7-6, the J gene TRBJ2-7; 7 bases agree with TRBD2. Trimming took 4 bases from V and 6 from J; bases not matched to a gene: 12. CDR3 length equals 15 residues. From germline, CDR1 is SGHVS and CDR2 FNYEAQ. The CDR3 here is CASSSQSGEGLEQYF. The CDR3 DNA reads as TGTGCCAGCAGCTCCCAGAGCGGGGAGGGCCTCGAGCAGTACTTC.

In its sample, this clonotype was seen many times. The J gene is TRBJ2-3, the V gene TRBV7-3; D uncertain. The germline CDR1 and CDR2 sequences are SGHTA and FQGTGA. V was trimmed by 5 bases and J by 4 bases, leaving 7 bases between them. This CDR3 has 12 amino acids. Written as DNA, the CDR3 is TGTGCCAGCAGCGCTCCCCCAGATACGCAGTATTTT. Translation: CASSAPPDTQYF.

The chain carries TRBV20-1 and TRBJ2-5; 10 nucleotides line up with TRBD1. Germline CDR1 DFQATT, CDR2 SNEGSKA (reference sequence). V shed 5 bases, J shed 5 bases, and the junction held 2 bases outside the gene matches. The CDR3 spans 12 residues. CDR3 nucleotides: TGCAGTGCTGAGGGACAGGGGGAGACCCAGTACTTC. Protein sequence: CSAEGQGETQYF.

Ten or more counts support this clonotype. The CDR3 sequence is CAIWPSNYGYTF. The CDR3 nucleotides read TGCGCCATTTGGCCTTCTAACTATGGCTACACCTTC. V and J are TRBV5-1 and TRBJ1-2; D ambiguous. Trimming took off 9 bases at V and 0 bases at J, with 9 bases between the two ends. The CDR3 sequence is 12 residues long. Germline loops: CDR1 SGHRS, CDR2 YFSETQ.

There are many counts of this clonotype. The chain couples TRBV5-5 to TRBJ2-3; 12 positions agree with TRBD2. The CDR3 is made up of 18 amino acids. CDR1 is SGHKS, CDR2 YYEKEE, per germline (reference sequence). Trimming removed 0 bases from V and 2 bases from J; junction bases left unmatched: 7. CDR3 coding DNA: TGTGCCAGCAGCTTGGTTGGAGGACTAGCGGGGACCACAGATACGCAGTATTTT. This sequence encodes CASSLVGGLAGTTDTQYF.

This clonotype is categorized as medium-sized. The rearrangement links TRBV6-1 to TRBJ2-2; TRBD1 is a possible D gene (6 bases). From germline, CDR1 is MNHNS and CDR2 SASEGT. The ends were cut back, 7 bases at V and 3 bases at J, with 12 bases in the middle. The CDR3 sequence is 14 residues long. In nucleotides, the CDR3 is TGTGCCAGCAACACAGGGCCGGACACCGGGGAGCTGTTTTTT. As protein: CASNTGPDTGELFF.

This rearrangement joins TRBV7-9 to TRBJ1-1; the match to TRBD1 covers 8 bases. This CDR3 is built from 15 residues. With 5 bases clipped from V and 0 bases from J, the junction kept 5 bases outside the gene matches. CDR1 and CDR2 (germline): SEHNR, FQNEAQ (reference sequence). The CDR3 loop reads CASSPLTGVNTEAFF. DNA for the CDR3: TGTGCCAGCAGCCCTCTGACAGGGGTGAACACTGAAGCTTTCTTT.

At least ten counts were recorded for this clonotype. CDR3 nucleotide sequence: TGTGCCAGCAGCTCGCCCGGGACAGGGCCCACTGAAGCTTTCTTT. This sequence encodes CASSSPGTGPTEAFF. The rearrangement uses TRBV7-7 and TRBJ1-1, with TRBD1 identical over 9 bases. The CDR3 is 15 amino acids. CDR1 and CDR2 from the germline V gene are SSHAT and FNYEAQ (reference sequence). V lost 4 bases and J lost 4; bases outside the gene matches: 7.

This clonotype has at least ten counts. The chain joins TRBV5-1 to TRBJ1-1, with 7 bases lining up with TRBD1. Germline V gene data show CDR1 as SGHRS and CDR2 as YFSETQ. The CDR3 has 16 residues. V was clipped by 4 bases and J by 1 base; unmatched bases: 10. The CDR3 coding sequence is TGCGCCAGCAGCGACAGGGCTTCAGGCGAGAACACTGAAGCTTTCTTT. Its protein product is CASSDRASGENTEAFF.

At least ten counts were recorded for this clonotype. The chain recombines TRBV29-1 with TRBJ1-3, with D maybe TRBD1 (6 bases). CDR1 SQVTM and CDR2 ANQGSEA come from the germline V gene. Trimming shortened V by 5 bases and J by 2 bases, and 10 bases separated the two germline ends. The CDR3 has 13 amino acids. In DNA form, the CDR3 reads TGCAGCGTTCGATGGACAGCTGGAAACACCATATATTTT. Its translation: CSVRWTAGNTIYF.

This clonotype was observed at least ten times. J is TRBJ1-6 and V is TRBV20-1; 7 bases map to TRBD1. This CDR3 spans 15 amino acids. V was pared by 5 bases and J by 0 bases, with 4 bases of the junction left unmatched. Germline V gives CDR1 DFQATT, CDR2 SNEGSKA (reference sequence). CDR3 amino acids: CSAQTGPSYNSPLHF. CDR3 sequence (DNA): TGCAGTGCTCAGACAGGGCCCTCCTATAATTCACCCCTCCACTTT.

In regard to this clonotype: A much larger clone lies one base from this, so it may be a read error. The chain links TRBV5-1 to TRBJ2-1; perhaps TRBD2 as D (6 bases). Germline V gives CDR1 SGHRS, CDR2 YFSETQ. The CDR3 runs to 15 residues. V was pared by 4 bases and J by 5 bases, with 16 bases between. Here the CDR3 DNA reads TGCGCCAGCAGCCAAGGAAGCGGACTACACAATGAGCAGTTCTTC. Protein sequence: CASSQGSGLHNEQFF.